The 14 T cell receptor beta chains reported below all come from one sample, sequenced in a study of cytomegalovirus exposure and HLA in healthy donors. Primers for the PCR totalled 60 Vbeta and 13 Jbeta. The method was immunoSEQ multiplex PCR; TCRdb's version includes in-frame clones alone and lacks a portion of them. Of about 93,000 clones in the sample, 80% were seen once. The sample taken for sequencing was PBMCs. Receptor source: a man aged 25 to 40 in good health and CMV-seronegative.

This clone showed up just a few times. This chain uses TRBV9 with TRBJ1-1, with D possibly matching TRBD1 (6 bases). Germline V gives CDR1 SGDLS, CDR2 YYNGEE. The CDR3 is 18 amino acids. The V end lost 4 bases, the J end lost 6 bases, and 28 bases lay between the germline ends. CDR3 DNA: TGTGCCAGCAGCCCCCGAGGGACAACCGCCAACCTTCCGCCTGAAGCTTTCTTT. The encoded protein is CASSPRGTTANLPPEAFF.

The chain links TRBV25-1 to TRBJ1-2, with D tentatively TRBD1 (6 bases). The germline V gene encodes CDR1 MGHDK and CDR2 SYGVNS. V dropped 7 bases and J dropped 10 bases, with 13 bases sitting between them. The CDR3 extends over 11 amino acids. The CDR3 is CASKYRADYTF. In DNA, the CDR3 is TGTGCCAGCAAGTACAGGGCGGACTACACCTTC.

The chain is built from TRBV11-2 and TRBJ2-2; 7 bases fit TRBD2. V lost 5 bases, J lost 7 bases, and 7 bases stayed unmatched. Germline-derived CDR1 and CDR2 are SGHAT and FQNNGV. This CDR3 has 14 amino acids. CDR3 sequence (DNA): TGTGCCAGCAGCCGCACTAGCGCCATCGGGGAGCTGTTTTTT. Residues: CASSRTSAIGELFF.

V and J are TRBV6-4 and TRBJ2-3; TRBD2 matches 11 bases. The length of the CDR3 is 14 residues. The ends lost 4 bases at V and 4 bases at J; junction bases unmatched: 1. From germline, CDR1 is MRHNA and CDR2 SNTAGT. The CDR3 sequence is CASSVAGGPDTQYF. CDR3 in DNA: TGTGCCAGCAGTGTAGCGGGGGGGCCAGATACGCAGTATTTT.

This clone was seen only once. The V gene is TRBV30, the J gene TRBJ2-1, with 7 nucleotides matching TRBD2. V was clipped by 5 bases and J by 1 base; unmatched bases: 5. This CDR3 comprises 14 residues. Germline CDR1 and CDR2: GTSNPN and SVGIG (reference sequence). The CDR3 DNA reads TGTGCCTGGCTAGGCGGGAGATCCTACAATGAGCAGTTCTTC. This encodes CAWLGGRSYNEQFF.

The chain links TRBV18 to TRBJ2-2; TRBD2 matches 9 bases. The CDR3 has 16 amino acids. The germline gives CDR1 KGHSH, CDR2 LQKENI. V dropped 3 bases and J dropped 5; count of bases not matched to a gene: 7. The CDR3 here is CASSPVSGRETGELFF. The CDR3 DNA reads TGTGCCAGCTCACCGGTTAGCGGGAGAGAAACCGGGGAGCTGTTTTTT.

V usage is TRBV28 and J usage is TRBJ1-5; weak D call: TRBD1 (5 bases). The CDR3 is 12 residues long. Looked up from germline, CDR1 is MDHEN and CDR2 is SYDVKM. The V end lost 6 bases, the J end lost 4 bases, and 7 bases lay between the germline ends. In DNA, the CDR3 is TGTGCCAGCAGCCGGGGGAATCAGCCCCAGCATTTT. It specifies CASSRGNQPQHF.

This clone came up once. This chain joins TRBV19 and TRBJ2-1; TRBD1 matches 9 bases. The V gene's germline CDR1 is LNHDA and CDR2 SQIVND (reference sequence). This CDR3 is 13 amino acids long. The V segment lost 7 bases and the J segment 10 bases; nucleotides outside the gene matches: 8. CDR3 residues: CASIDRGVGEQFF. The CDR3 region has the DNA TGTGCCAGTATAGACAGGGGGGTGGGGGAGCAGTTCTTC.

J is TRBJ2-5 and V is TRBV11-2; 8 bases fit TRBD1. The junction had 7 bases not matched to a gene; V was cut back by 5 bases and J by 5 bases. The CDR3 runs to 14 residues. Germline CDR1 reads SGHAT; CDR2 reads FQNNGV. The CDR3 reads CASSAQTGGETQYF. CDR3 sequence (DNA): TGTGCCAGCAGCGCTCAAACAGGGGGGGAGACCCAGTACTTC.

This chain uses TRBV25-1 with TRBJ2-1; 10 bases line up with TRBD2. Looked up from germline, CDR1 is MGHDK and CDR2 is SYGVNS. Unmatched junction bases numbered 7, after V lost 9 bases and J lost 5 bases. CDR3 length equals 14 residues. In nucleotides, the CDR3 is TGTGCCAGTGAGCGGGGGGGCCGGGACAATGAGCAGTTCTTC. This translates into CASERGGRDNEQFF.

The chain is built from TRBV4-1 and TRBJ2-1; 8 bases are a match to TRBD1. Germline V gives CDR1 MGHRA, CDR2 YSYEKL. CDR3 length equals 14 residues. Germline trimming cut 1 base from V and 6 bases from J; bases unmatched to any gene: 2. Here the CDR3 DNA reads TGCGCCAGCAGCCAAGGGGACAGGTCCAATGAGCAGTTCTTC. Translating it yields CASSQGDRSNEQFF.

The chain is built from TRBV30 and TRBJ1-2, with D possibly being TRBD1 (6 bases). The CDR3 runs 14 residues. Trimming cost V 0 bases and J 4 bases, with 12 bases left between them. Looked up from germline, CDR1 is GTSNPN and CDR2 is SVGIG (reference sequence). In DNA, the CDR3 is TGTGCCTGGAGTGTAGCAGGGGCGGCCTATGGCTACACCTTC. The encoded protein is CAWSVAGAAYGYTF. The complete variable domain, with remaining parts taken from reference TRBV30 and TRBJ1-2, reads SQTIHQWPATLVQPVGSPLSLECTVEGTSNPNLYWYRQAAGRGLQLLFYSVGIGQISSEVPQNLSASRPQDRQFILSSKKLLLSDSGFYLCAWSVAGAAYGYTFGSGTRLTVV.

This chain uses TRBV27 with TRBJ2-7, with D possibly being TRBD2 (5 bases). The CDR3 loop spans 14 amino acids. V was pared by 2 bases and J by 1 base, with 9 bases between. The germline CDR1 and CDR2 sequences are MNHEY and SMNVEV (reference sequence). CDR3 in amino acids: CASSLLRTSYEQYF. CDR3 coding DNA: TGTGCCAGCAGTTTACTGAGGACTTCCTACGAGCAGTACTTC.

V is TRBV11-2 and J is TRBJ2-7; the D gene is possibly TRBD1 (6 bases). The CDR3 runs 13 residues. V lost 5 bases and J 7 bases, leaving 15 bases between the germline ends. Germline CDR1 and CDR2: SGHAT and FQNNGV. Here the CDR3 DNA reads TGTGCCAGCAGCCACCTAAGGGGGTGGGAGCAGTACTTC. Its translation is CASSHLRGWEQYF.